This TCR beta chain was sequenced during a study of T cell changes during pregnancy in multiple sclerosis. The method was immunoSEQ multiplex PCR; TCRdb's version includes in-frame clones alone and lacks a portion of them. The sample holds approximately 80,000 clones, about 90% seen once. The CDR3 runs 11 residues. The material was PBMCs, obtained in the first trimester of pregnancy. This chain links TRBV21-1 with TRBJ2-7; the D call in the table, TRBD1, was not verified against the DNA. TRBV21-1 is a pseudogene locus. The origin of this receptor is a female donor in good health, serving as a control in a pregnancy study. Some clones in this sample may be carry-over from other donors' samples. The CDR3 here is CASSKQGEQYF. CDR3 DNA: TGTGCCAGCAGCAAACAGGGCGAGCAGTACTTC.